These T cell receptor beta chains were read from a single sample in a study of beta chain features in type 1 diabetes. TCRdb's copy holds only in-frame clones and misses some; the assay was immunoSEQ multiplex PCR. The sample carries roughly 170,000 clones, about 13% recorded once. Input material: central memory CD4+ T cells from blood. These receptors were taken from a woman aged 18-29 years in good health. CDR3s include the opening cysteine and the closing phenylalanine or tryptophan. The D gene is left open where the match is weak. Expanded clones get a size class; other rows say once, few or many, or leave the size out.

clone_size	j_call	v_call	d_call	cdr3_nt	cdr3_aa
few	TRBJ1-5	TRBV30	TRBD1	TGTGCCTGGGGGGACAGGTCCTTCAATCAGCCCCAGCATTTT	CAWGDRSFNQPQHF
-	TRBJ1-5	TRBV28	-	TGTGCCAGCAGTTTCGGTCGCAGGGGTCGGAATCAGCCCCAGCATTTT	CASSFGRRGRNQPQHF
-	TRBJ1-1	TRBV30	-	TGTGCCTGGAGCTTTCGTTTATCCTACAGGGAGAACACTGAAGCTTTCTTT	CAWSFRLSYRENTEAFF
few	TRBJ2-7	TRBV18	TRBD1	TGTGCCAGCTCACGATACAGGGGCGAGCAGTACTTC	CASSRYRGEQYF
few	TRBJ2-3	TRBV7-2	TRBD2	TGTGCCAGCAGCTCCCCCGGGACTAGCGGGTCCACAGATACGCAGTATTTT	CASSSPGTSGSTDTQYF
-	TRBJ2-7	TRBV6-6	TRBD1	TGTGCCAGCACCTTACCCCCGGGACAGGGTGACGAGCAGTACTTC	CASTLPPGQGDEQYF
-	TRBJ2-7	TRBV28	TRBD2	TGTGCCACAAGCGGGAGGGCCGACGAGCAGTACTTC	CATSGRADEQYF
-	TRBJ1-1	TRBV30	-	TGTGCCTGGAGTGTGCGGGGGCCGGACACTGAAGCTTTCTTT	CAWSVRGPDTEAFF
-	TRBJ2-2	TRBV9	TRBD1	TGTGCCAGCAGCGCGGGACAGGGGAACACCGGGGAGCTGTTTTTT	CASSAGQGNTGELFF
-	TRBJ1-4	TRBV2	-	TGTGCCAGCACCTATGCAAAAGAAAAACTGTTTTTT	CASTYAKEKLFF